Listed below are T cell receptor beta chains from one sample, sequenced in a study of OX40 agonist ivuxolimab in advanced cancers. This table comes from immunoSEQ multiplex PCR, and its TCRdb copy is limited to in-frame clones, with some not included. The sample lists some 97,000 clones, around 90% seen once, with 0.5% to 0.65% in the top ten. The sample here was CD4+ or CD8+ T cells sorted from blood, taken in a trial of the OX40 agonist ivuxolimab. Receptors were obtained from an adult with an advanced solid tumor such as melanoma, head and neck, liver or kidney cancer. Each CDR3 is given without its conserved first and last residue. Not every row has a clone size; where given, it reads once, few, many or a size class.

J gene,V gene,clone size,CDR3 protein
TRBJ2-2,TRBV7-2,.,ASSPNPGLAGVKTGELF
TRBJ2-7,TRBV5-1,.,ASSLTGGNYEQY
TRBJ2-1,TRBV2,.,ASRETSGRARGQF
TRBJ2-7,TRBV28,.,ASSSLAGGVEEQY
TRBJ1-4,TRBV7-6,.,ASSQNGRNEGEKLF
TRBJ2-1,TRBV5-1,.,ASSFGTSALSYNEQF
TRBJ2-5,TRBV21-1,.,ASSPREGRGGETQY
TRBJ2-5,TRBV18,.,ASSPDLGGETQY
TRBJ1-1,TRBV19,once,ASKTTENTEAF
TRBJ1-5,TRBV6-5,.,ASGNQPQH
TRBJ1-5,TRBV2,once,ASSRQGNQPQH
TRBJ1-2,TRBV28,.,ASRVGLDYGYT
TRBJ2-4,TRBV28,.,ASKISGTPRAKNIQY
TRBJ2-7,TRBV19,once,ASSRGDYEQY
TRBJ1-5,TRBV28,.,ASISGGGLDQPQH
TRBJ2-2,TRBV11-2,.,ASTPRGVRTGELF
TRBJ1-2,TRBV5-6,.,ASSLNRVLYGYT
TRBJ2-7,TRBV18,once,ASSPLGSGVSYEQY
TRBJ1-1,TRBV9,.,ASSVATGTEAF
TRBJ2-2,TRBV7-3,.,ASSFPSGTSGSGELF
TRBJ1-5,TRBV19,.,ASRAGRGQPQH
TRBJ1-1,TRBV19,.,ASSIITGGNTEAF